Below, 21 T cell receptor beta chains from the same sample are listed, as sequenced in a study of cytomegalovirus exposure and HLA in healthy donors. The PCR used 60 Vbeta and 13 Jbeta primers. The protocol was immunoSEQ multiplex PCR, while the TCRdb copy is restricted to in-frame clones and leaves out a portion. Of about 140,000 clones listed, roughly 80% are singletons. Material for sequencing was PBMCs. The source of these receptors is a middle-aged man in good health and CMV-seropositive.

V and J are TRBV2 and TRBJ1-1; maybe TRBD1 (5 bases). V shed 3 bases and J shed 10 bases, with 12 bases lying between them. CDR3 size: 12 residues. Germline values: CDR1 SNHLY, CDR2 FYNNEI. CDR3 sequence (DNA): TGTGCCAGCAGTGAGGCGCCCGGGGGAGCTTTCTTT. Translating gives CASSEAPGGAFF.

The chain uses TRBV2 and TRBJ2-7; 10 bases align to TRBD2. V shed 2 bases, J shed 5 bases, and the junction held 3 bases outside the gene matches. The CDR3 length is 14 residues. The V gene's germline CDR1 is SNHLY and CDR2 FYNNEI. CDR3 nucleotide sequence: TGTGCCAGCAGTGAACAGCGGGAGGGCCACGAGCAGTACTTC. Its protein is CASSEQREGHEQYF.

The genes are TRBV18 and TRBJ1-1; 10 bases match TRBD1. The CDR3 spans 16 residues. V lost 0 bases to trimming and J lost 1 base; unmatched junction nucleotides: 2. The V gene's germline CDR1 is KGHSH and CDR2 LQKENI. The CDR3 region is CASSPPRTGGNTEAFF. In nucleotides, the CDR3 is TGTGCCAGCTCACCACCTCGGACAGGGGGGAACACTGAAGCTTTCTTT.

This clone was recorded a few times. The rearrangement joins TRBV6-1 to TRBJ2-6; D remains ambiguous. The CDR3 totals 15 residues. Germline CDR1 and CDR2: MNHNS and SASEGT. V was trimmed by 1 base and J by 2 bases, leaving 6 bases between them. The CDR3 nucleotides read TGTGCCAGCAGTGAAGGGAGTACTGGGGCCAACGTCCTGACTTTC. Amino acid sequence: CASSEGSTGANVLTF.

V gene TRBV5-6 combines with J gene TRBJ2-7; 7 bases match TRBD1. From germline, CDR1 is SGHDT and CDR2 YYEEEE. The CDR3 consists of 15 residues. V lost 4 bases, J lost 0 bases, and 7 bases stayed unmatched. The CDR3 DNA is TGTGCCAGCAGCCTATACAGGGGACGCTCCTACGAGCAGTACTTC. As protein: CASSLYRGRSYEQYF.

The CDR3, as DNA: TGTGCCAGCAGCTCGGGCACGGGGACTGAAGCTTTCTTT. Translating gives CASSSGTGTEAFF. The J gene is TRBJ1-1, the V gene TRBV5-4; no firm D call. The V gene's germline CDR1 is SGHNT and CDR2 YYREEE (reference sequence). There are 13 residues in the CDR3. V lost 3 bases and J lost 5, with 11 bases in between.

This sequence joins TRBV19 and TRBJ2-7, with TRBD1 matching 8 bases. With 8 bases clipped from V and 6 bases from J, the junction kept 9 bases outside the gene matches. The V gene's germline CDR1 is LNHDA and CDR2 SQIVND (reference sequence). CDR3 length: 13 amino acids. For the CDR3, the DNA is TGTGCCAGTTCTATGGACAGGGCCCGCGAGCAGTACTTC. Translation: CASSMDRAREQYF.

This clone came up once. The chain uses TRBV5-1 and TRBJ1-5; TRBD1 agrees at 11 bases. The CDR3 runs to 15 residues. With V trimmed by 2 bases and J by 4 bases, 2 bases remained unmatched. CDR1 and CDR2 from the germline V gene are SGHRS and YFSETQ. DNA of the CDR3: TGCGCCAGCAGCTTCGGGACAGGGGGTAATCAGCCCCAGCATTTT. Translation: CASSFGTGGNQPQHF.

The chain joins TRBV6-6 to TRBJ1-5; TRBD1 might be the D (6 bases). The CDR3 is 13 residues long. Per the germline V gene, CDR1 is MNHNY and CDR2 is SVGAGI (reference sequence). Trimming left V 6 bases short and J 0 bases short, with 6 bases between. The CDR3 here is CASRTGSNQPQHF. The CDR3 DNA follows: TGTGCCAGCAGGACAGGTAGCAATCAGCCCCAGCATTTT.

The chain combines TRBV5-1 with TRBJ2-2, with 8 bases matching TRBD2. Germline V gene sequence: CDR1 SGHRS, CDR2 YFSETQ. With V trimmed by 0 bases and J by 5 bases, 6 bases remained unmatched. The CDR3 has 16 amino acids. CDR3 amino acids: CASSLGSGRTTGELFF. The CDR3 nucleotides are TGCGCCAGCAGCTTGGGCAGCGGGAGAACAACCGGGGAGCTGTTTTTT.

Remarks on this clone: One end of the junction does not line up with germline, which may come from a read error. Other DNA sequences in the same sample also yield this CDR3. The chain uses TRBV6-6 and TRBJ2-3; D uncertain. Looked up from germline, CDR1 is MNHNY and CDR2 is SVGAGI (reference sequence). The CDR3 covers 14 residues. CDR3 sequence: CASSYPISTDTQYF. The CDR3 region has the DNA TGTGCCAGCAGTTACCCTATAAGCACAGATACACAGTATTTT.

This rearrangement joins TRBV2 to TRBJ1-6; 7 positions match TRBD1. CDR1 and CDR2 (germline): SNHLY, FYNNEI. Losses at the gene ends were 10 bases for V and 0 bases for J; bases not matched to a gene: 3. The CDR3 runs 14 residues. This CDR3 is CATGDSSYNSPLHF. In DNA form, the CDR3 reads TGTGCCACCGGGGACAGCTCCTATAATTCACCCCTCCACTTT.

This clone was counted once. The chain links TRBV10-1 to TRBJ1-2, with D hard to call. The CDR3 is made up of 18 amino acids. Trimming removed 0 bases at V and 7 bases at J, with 24 bases between. Germline CDR1 and CDR2: WNHNN and SYGVQD (reference sequence). CDR3 in amino acids: CASSESFGPEDLVCGYTF. The CDR3 coding sequence is TGCGCCAGCAGTGAGTCTTTTGGTCCCGAGGACTTAGTGTGTGGCTACACCTTC.

The gene calls are TRBV7-9 and TRBJ1-2, with 9 bases aligning to TRBD1. CDR1 is SEHNR, CDR2 FQNEAQ, per germline (reference sequence). The length of the CDR3 is 15 residues. Unmatched junction bases numbered 4, after V lost 5 bases and J lost 0 bases. The CDR3 here is CASSVRDRANYGYTF. CDR3 nucleotides: TGTGCCAGCAGCGTCCGGGACAGGGCTAACTATGGCTACACCTTC.

This clone was picked up a small number of times. The chain has TRBV28 and TRBJ2-7; no reliable D call. Between the trimmed V and J ends, which lost 6 bases and 2 bases, there was a span of 8 bases. In germline, CDR1 is MDHEN, CDR2 SYDVKM. This CDR3 has 12 amino acids. CDR3 sequence (DNA): TGTGCCAGCAGGTATAGCACCTACGAGCAGTACTTC. This codes for CASRYSTYEQYF.

The chain couples TRBV7-9 to TRBJ2-7; 7 bases fit TRBD1. Germline V lookup: CDR1 SEHNR, CDR2 FQNEAQ (reference sequence). The V and J ends lost 2 bases and 2 bases, in that order; junction bases with no gene match: 12. The CDR3 loop spans 17 amino acids. Here the CDR3 reads CASSLFFGQAKTYEQYF. CDR3 nucleotides: TGTGCCAGCAGCTTATTCTTTGGACAGGCCAAAACCTACGAGCAGTACTTC.

The sample holds a few counts of this clone. The chain has TRBV27 and TRBJ2-5; TRBD1 aligns across 10 bases. With V trimmed by 3 bases and J by 3 bases, 4 bases remained unmatched. The CDR3 contains 15 residues. The germline V gene encodes CDR1 MNHEY and CDR2 SMNVEV (reference sequence). The CDR3 DNA is TGTGCCAGCAGTTTGGGGACAGGGGATGAAGAGACCCAGTACTTC. Protein sequence: CASSLGTGDEETQYF.

The chain couples TRBV7-2 to TRBJ2-7, with 7 positions matching TRBD1. The V gene end was trimmed by 5 bases and the J gene end by 6 bases; junction bases not matched to a gene: 4. The CDR3 has 12 amino acids. Germline V gene data show CDR1 as SGHTA and CDR2 as FQGNSA. The CDR3 region is CASSPRTGEQYF. The CDR3 coding sequence is TGTGCCAGCAGCCCCCGGACAGGCGAGCAGTACTTC.

This clone was seen only once. V is TRBV18 and J is TRBJ2-5; 14 bases line up with TRBD2. The CDR3 is 15 residues long. V lost 3 bases to trimming and J lost 5 bases; unmatched junction nucleotides: 2. Germline CDR1 and CDR2: KGHSH and LQKENI. The CDR3 nucleotides read TGTGCCAGCTCACCCGGGACTAGCGGGAGTGAGACCCAGTACTTC. Its translation: CASSPGTSGSETQYF.

Remarks on this clone: The same CDR3 arises from other DNA sequences in this sample as well. The chain is built from TRBV7-3 and TRBJ1-1; D is unclear. The V and J ends lost 5 bases and 0 bases respectively, with 7 bases between them. Germline V lookup: CDR1 SGHTA, CDR2 FQGTGA. The CDR3 is made up of 13 amino acids. CDR3 protein: CASSPGMNTEAFF. The CDR3 bases are TGTGCCAGCAGCCCCGGGATGAACACTGAAGCTTTCTTT.

This chain uses TRBV5-1 with TRBJ2-5; 8 nucleotides match TRBD2. CDR3 length equals 15 residues. Germline CDR1 SGHRS, CDR2 YFSETQ. V was pared by 0 bases and J by 1 base, with 2 bases of the junction left unmatched. Written as DNA, the CDR3 is TGCGCCAGCAGCTTGGCCGGACTAGCCCAAGAGACCCAGTACTTC. Translated, it gives CASSLAGLAQETQYF.